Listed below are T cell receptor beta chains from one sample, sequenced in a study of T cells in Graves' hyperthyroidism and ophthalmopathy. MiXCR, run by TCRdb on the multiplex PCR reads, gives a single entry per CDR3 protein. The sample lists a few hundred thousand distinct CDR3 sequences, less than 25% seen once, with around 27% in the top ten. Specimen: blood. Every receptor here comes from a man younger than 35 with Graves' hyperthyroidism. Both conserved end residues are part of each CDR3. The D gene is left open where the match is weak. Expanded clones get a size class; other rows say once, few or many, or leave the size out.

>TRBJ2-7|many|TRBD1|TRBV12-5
TGTGCTAGTGGTTTGGTATTAGGGGACAGGTTCTCCTACGAGCAGTACTTC
CASGLVLGDRFSYEQYF
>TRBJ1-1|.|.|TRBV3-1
TGTGCCAGCAGCCGCGGGGGTCCAGGGAATGAAGCTTTCTTT
CASSRGGPGNEAFF
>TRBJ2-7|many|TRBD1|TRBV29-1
TGCAGCGTTGAAAGTGTTACAGGGGGCGGCGACGAGCAGTACTTC
CSVESVTGGGDEQYF
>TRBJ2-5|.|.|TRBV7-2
TGTGCCAGCAGCTTGGCTTCTTCCCAGTACTTC
CASSLASSQYF
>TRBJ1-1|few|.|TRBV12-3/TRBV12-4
TGTGCCAGCAGTTTTGCGGGGCCGGGCACTGAAGCTTTCTTT
CASSFAGPGTEAFF
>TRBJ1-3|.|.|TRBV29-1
TGCAGCGTTGAACGAATAGGTGGCTCTGGAAACACCATATATTTT
CSVERIGGSGNTIYF
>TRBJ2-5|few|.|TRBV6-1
TGTGCCAGCAGTGAAAGGCTTTTCCAAGAGACCCAGTACTTC
CASSERLFQETQYF
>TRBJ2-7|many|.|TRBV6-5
TGTGCCAGCAGTTACCTTAAGCCCCGGGGTTGGAACGAGCAGTACTTC
CASSYLKPRGWNEQYF
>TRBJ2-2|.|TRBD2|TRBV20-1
TGCAGTGCTAGAGGAAGCGGGGGGAAGTCCGGGGAGCTGTTTTTT
CSARGSGGKSGELFF
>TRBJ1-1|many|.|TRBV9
TGTGCCAGCAGCGTAGTGGACGTTGAGGGCACTGAAGCTTTCTTT
CASSVVDVEGTEAFF
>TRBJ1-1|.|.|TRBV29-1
TGCAGCGTTTACGTGGTGTGGGGTAGAAACACTGAAGCTTTCTTT
CSVYVVWGRNTEAFF
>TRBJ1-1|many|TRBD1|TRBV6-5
TGTGCCAGCAGTTACTCGCCGGGACAGGGGGACACTGAAGCTTTCTTT
CASSYSPGQGDTEAFF
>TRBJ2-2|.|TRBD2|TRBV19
TGTGCCAGTAGTAGGAGCGGGGTCGGCACCGGGGAGCTGTTTTTT
CASSRSGVGTGELFF
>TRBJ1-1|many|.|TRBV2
TGTGCCAGCATTTGGACCGTTATGGTCACTGAAGCTTTCTTT
CASIWTVMVTEAFF
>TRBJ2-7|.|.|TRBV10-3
TGTGCCAGCAGTCCAGGGTTCGGGTACGAGCAGTACTTC
CASSPGFGYEQYF
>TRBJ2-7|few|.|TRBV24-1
TGTGCCACCAATCCTGAGTACTTC
CATNPEYF
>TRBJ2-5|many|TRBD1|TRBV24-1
TGTGCCACCAGTGATCCTTGGGACAGGGTGCAAGAGACCCAGTACTTC
CATSDPWDRVQETQYF
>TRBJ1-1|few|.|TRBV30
TGTGCCTGGAGTCCAACCAGCGCGAACACTGAAGCTTTCTTT
CAWSPTSANTEAFF
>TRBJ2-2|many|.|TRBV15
TGTGCCACCAGCAGAGTGGACAGCGCTTGGGCCGGGGAGCTGTTTTTT
CATSRVDSAWAGELFF
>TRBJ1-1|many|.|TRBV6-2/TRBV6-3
TGTGCCAGCAGTTACTACTCGGCAGGACTATTAAATGAAGCTTTCTTT
CASSYYSAGLLNEAFF
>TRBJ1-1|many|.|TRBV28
TGTGCCAGCAGGTCGGGAGTCACTGAAGCTTTCTTT
CASRSGVTEAFF
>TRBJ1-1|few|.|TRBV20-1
TGCAGTGCTAGATTAAGGGCCGCTGAAGCTTTCTTT
CSARLRAAEAFF
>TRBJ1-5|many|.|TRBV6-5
TGTGCCAGCAGTTACTCAGAGAATCAGCCCCAGCATTTT
CASSYSENQPQHF
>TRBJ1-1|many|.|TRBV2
TGTGCCAGCACTAGCGGAATGAACACTGAAGCTTTCTTT
CASTSGMNTEAFF
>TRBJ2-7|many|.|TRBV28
TGTGCCACCTCCTCAGGGGCTGGGGACGAGCAGTACTTC
CATSSGAGDEQYF
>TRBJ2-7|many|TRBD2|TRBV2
TGTGCCAGCACTATAGGACTAGCGGGGGTCTCCTACGAGCAGTACTTC
CASTIGLAGVSYEQYF
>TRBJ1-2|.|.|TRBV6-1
TGTGCCAGCAGAGAGGGGACTGCTTCTCCCTACACCTTC
CASREGTASPYTF
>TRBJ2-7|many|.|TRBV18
TGTGCCAGCTCACACGACAGGCGCGAGCAGTACTTC
CASSHDRREQYF
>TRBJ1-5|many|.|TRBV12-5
TGTGCTAGTGGTTTGGTACAAATTTTTGGCAATCAGCCCCAGCATTTT
CASGLVQIFGNQPQHF
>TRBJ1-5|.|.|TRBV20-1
TGCAGTGCTAGTCCCAGGGCTGGTCAGCCCCAGCATTTT
CSASPRAGQPQHF
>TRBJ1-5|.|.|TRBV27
TGTGCCAGCAGGGGGCTGTTGGAAAATCAGCCCCAGCATTTT
CASRGLLENQPQHF
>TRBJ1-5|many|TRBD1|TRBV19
TGTGCCACCGGGACAGGGGTGGATCATCAGCCCCAGCATTTT
CATGTGVDHQPQHF
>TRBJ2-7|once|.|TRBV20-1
TGCAGTGCTAGAACACTGAAAGGGGGTTACGAGCAGTACTTC
CSARTLKGGYEQYF
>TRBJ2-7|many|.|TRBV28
TGTGCCAGCAGTCTCACAGGGTCCTTTGAGGAGCAGTACTTC
CASSLTGSFEEQYF
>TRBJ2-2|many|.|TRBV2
TGTGCCAGCAGTGTTGCCGGGGAGCTGTTTTTT
CASSVAGELFF
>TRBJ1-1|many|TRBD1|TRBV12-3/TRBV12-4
TGTGCCAGCAGCTCCATATCTCCGTTGGGACAGGGAGGCACTGAAGCTTTCTTT
CASSSISPLGQGGTEAFF
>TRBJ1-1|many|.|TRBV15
TGTGCCACCAGCGCGCGACAGTTTAACACTGAAGCTTTCTTT
CATSARQFNTEAFF
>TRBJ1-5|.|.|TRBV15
TGTGCCACCAGCAGTAATCAGGGGATCAATCAGCCCCAGCATTTT
CATSSNQGINQPQHF
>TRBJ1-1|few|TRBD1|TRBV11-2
TGTGCCAGCAGCTTAGATCGGGGACAGGGGAACGCTGAAGCTTGCTTT
CASSLDRGQGNAEACF
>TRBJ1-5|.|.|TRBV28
TGTGCCAGCAATTCGGTAAATCAGCCCCAGCATTTT
CASNSVNQPQHF
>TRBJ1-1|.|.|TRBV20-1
TGCAGTGCTAGCATAGGAATGTACACTGAAGCTTTCTTT
CSASIGMYTEAFF
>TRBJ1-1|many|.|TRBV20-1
TGCAGTGCTACTGGTAATGTTCTTCCGGACACTGAAGCTTTCTTT
CSATGNVLPDTEAFF
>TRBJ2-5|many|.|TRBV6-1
TGTGCCAGCAGCCCCGGCTGGGGCCCCCAAGAGACCCAGTACTTC
CASSPGWGPQETQYF
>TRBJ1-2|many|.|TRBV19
TGTGCCAGTTCCCCAGGTCCTGGCTACACCTTC
CASSPGPGYTF
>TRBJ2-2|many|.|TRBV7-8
TGTGCCAGCAGCTTAACGACACCGAACACCGGGGAGCTGTTTTTT
CASSLTTPNTGELFF
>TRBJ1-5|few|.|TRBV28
TGTGCCAGCACGCCATCAAAGGGGACGAGCAATCAGCCCCAGCATTTT
CASTPSKGTSNQPQHF
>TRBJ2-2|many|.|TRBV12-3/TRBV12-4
TGTGCCAGCAGTTTCGCAGGGAACACCGGGGAGCTGTTTTTT
CASSFAGNTGELFF
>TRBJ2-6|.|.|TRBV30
TGTGCCTGGACCGACTCTGGGGCCAACGTCCTGACTTTC
CAWTDSGANVLTF
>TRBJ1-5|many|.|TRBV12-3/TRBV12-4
TGTGCCAGCAGTTTAACGGGGGCCGGTCAGCCCCAGCATTTT
CASSLTGAGQPQHF